A selection of T cell receptor beta chains follows, all from one sample in a study of T cell responses to AZD1222 COVID-19 vaccine. The method was immunoSEQ multiplex PCR; TCRdb's version includes in-frame clones alone and lacks a portion of them. There are around 150,000 clones in the sample; 85% to 90% occur only once, and about 2% lies in the top ten. The sequenced sample was peripheral blood, obtained on day 0 of AZD1222 vaccination. Source of these receptors: an adult in good health. Each CDR3 is given with its conserved first and last residue. Fields, in order: V gene, D gene, J gene, clone size, CDR3 DNA, CDR3 protein. The D gene is left open where the match is weak. Size is stated for part of the rows, as once, few or many counts, or as a class when the clone is expanded.

TRBV5-1	NA	TRBJ1-1	NA	TGCGCCAGCAGCTTTACTGGCACTGAAGCTTTCTTT	CASSFTGTEAFF
TRBV3-1/TRBV3-2	NA	TRBJ1-6	NA	TGTGCCAGCAGCGTCACAGTGAATTCACCCCTCCACTTT	CASSVTVNSPLHF
TRBV10-2	NA	TRBJ1-5	NA	TGCGCCAGCAGTGAGGGCCAGGGTCTTTATCAGCCCCAGCATTTT	CASSEGQGLYQPQHF
TRBV24-1	TRBD1	TRBJ2-1	NA	TGTGCCACCAGTGATTCGGGGACAGTTACGAGAGTTGGTGAGCAGTTCTTC	CATSDSGTVTRVGEQFF
TRBV3-1/TRBV3-2	NA	TRBJ1-1	NA	TGTGCCAGCAGCAAAACACGGGAGATGAACACTGAAGCTTTCTTT	CASSKTREMNTEAFF
TRBV9	TRBD1	TRBJ2-7	NA	TGTGCCAGCAGCGTAGATCCCGGGACAGCAACCTACGAGCAGTACTTC	CASSVDPGTATYEQYF
TRBV5-5	TRBD1	TRBJ1-2	NA	TGTGCCAGCACTCCTTTAATCGACAGGGGTTCTGTCCATGGCTACACCTTC	CASTPLIDRGSVHGYTF
TRBV7-9	NA	TRBJ1-2	NA	TGTGCCAGCACCTTCAGCGACTATGGCTACACCTTC	CASTFSDYGYTF
TRBV28	NA	TRBJ1-1	once	TGTGCCAGCAGTTTTTCGGAAGCTTTCTTT	CASSFSEAFF
TRBV9	NA	TRBJ1-4	once	TGTGCCAGCAGCCCCACGGGGGGAGACGAAAAACTGTTTTTT	CASSPTGGDEKLFF
TRBV13	NA	TRBJ2-1	NA	TGTGCCAGCAGCCCCGGGGTGGGGGGCGACCCGGGCTCCTACAATGAGCAGTTCTTC	CASSPGVGGDPGSYNEQFF
TRBV7-2	TRBD1	TRBJ1-2	NA	TGTGCCAGCAGCCCGGACAGGGCCAACTATGGCTACACCTTC	CASSPDRANYGYTF
TRBV6-2/TRBV6-3	NA	TRBJ2-5	NA	TGTGCCAGCAGTTCTGGTGATAGCTTAGAGACCCAGTACTTC	CASSSGDSLETQYF
TRBV10-3	TRBD1	TRBJ1-5	NA	TGTGCCACCAAAGGACAGGGTTTCGATCAGCCCCAGCATTTT	CATKGQGFDQPQHF
TRBV5-1	NA	TRBJ1-2	NA	TGCGCCAGCAGCTTGGTTACCCCCCTATATGGCTACACCTTC	CASSLVTPLYGYTF
TRBV28	NA	TRBJ1-2	NA	TGTGCCAGCAGACCAGCCCCCGGGACACTTCCTACACTTGGCTACACCTTC	CASRPAPGTLPTLGYTF
TRBV19	NA	TRBJ1-1	NA	TGTGCCAGTAGTACTAAGACAGTCCCCATGAACACTGAAGCTTTCTTT	CASSTKTVPMNTEAFF
TRBV18	NA	TRBJ1-2	NA	TGTGCCAGCTCACAGAGGACAGAGGTCTATGGCTACACCTTC	CASSQRTEVYGYTF
TRBV10-3	TRBD1	TRBJ1-1	few	TGTGCCATCACCAGGACAGGTCAGAACACTGAAGCTTTCTTT	CAITRTGQNTEAFF
TRBV6-5	NA	TRBJ1-1	NA	TGTGCCAGCAGTTACTCGATCCGGGACACTGAAGCTTTCTTT	CASSYSIRDTEAFF
TRBV6-4	TRBD1	TRBJ1-1	once	TGTGCCAGCAGCGGGACAGGGGAGAGGGCTGAAGCTTTCTTT	CASSGTGERAEAFF
TRBV10-3	TRBD1	TRBJ1-1	NA	TGTGCCACACGGTTATTCGGACAGGGGTCGGGGACTGAAGCTTTCTTT	CATRLFGQGSGTEAFF
TRBV3-1/TRBV3-2	NA	TRBJ1-1	NA	TGTGCCAGCAGCCCCGTAGAGGGGGAAACTGAAGCTTTCTTT	CASSPVEGETEAFF
TRBV12-3/TRBV12-4	NA	TRBJ1-1	NA	TGTGCCAGCAGTCCAGGGAAGAGCACTGAAGCTTTCTTT	CASSPGKSTEAFF
TRBV7-2	NA	TRBJ1-4	few	TGTGCCAGCAGCTTAGTAAGGCCAACTACCCGTAATGAGGGAAAACTGTTTTTT	CASSLVRPTTRNEGKLFF
TRBV29-1	NA	TRBJ1-4	once	TGCAGCGTTGAGAGCTATGAAAAACTGTTTTTT	CSVESYEKLFF
TRBV4-1	TRBD1	TRBJ1-2	NA	TGCGCCAGCAGCCAAGACCCACAGGGGATCTATGGCTACACCTTC	CASSQDPQGIYGYTF
TRBV19	NA	TRBJ2-7	NA	TGTGCCAGTAAGGGGCAGGCTTTCGCTTACGAGCAGTACTTC	CASKGQAFAYEQYF
TRBV5-1	NA	TRBJ1-1	NA	TGCGCCAGCAGCTTGGGGACGGCCGGCATGAACACTGAAGCTTTCTTT	CASSLGTAGMNTEAFF
TRBV6-5	TRBD2	TRBJ2-7	NA	TGTGCCAGCAGTAAGACTAGCGGGGCCACCTACGAGCAGTACTTC	CASSKTSGATYEQYF
TRBV27	TRBD1	TRBJ2-7	NA	TGTGCCAGCAGTCACGGACCGGGACAGGGTCCGCAGTACTTC	CASSHGPGQGPQYF
TRBV5-1	NA	TRBJ1-2	NA	TGCGCCAGCAGCTTGGCGGCGGGCGGCTTCAACTATGGCTACACCTTC	CASSLAAGGFNYGYTF
TRBV6-5	TRBD2	TRBJ2-1	NA	TGTGCCAGCAGTCTAACAGCGGGAGGGCCGATTGAGCAGTTCTTC	CASSLTAGGPIEQFF
TRBV19	NA	TRBJ2-7	NA	TGTGCCAGTAGATCCGGGACGGGCTCCTACGAGCAGTACTTC	CASRSGTGSYEQYF
TRBV27	NA	TRBJ1-6	NA	TGTGCCAGCAGTCCCCCCCGGGCCTATAATTCACCCCTCCACTTT	CASSPPRAYNSPLHF
TRBV6-5	TRBD1	TRBJ2-5	once	TGTGCCAGCAGCCGACAGGGGATCCAAGAGACCCAGTACTTC	CASSRQGIQETQYF
TRBV20-1	NA	TRBJ1-1	NA	TGCAGTGCTAGTTACTCGGGGATAACGACTCAAGCTTTCTTT	CSASYSGITTQAFF
TRBV4-1	TRBD1	TRBJ2-2	NA	TGCGCCAGCAGCCAACCCCCGACAGGGACCGGGGAGCTGTTTTTT	CASSQPPTGTGELFF
TRBV9	NA	TRBJ1-3	NA	TGTGCCAGCAGCGTATCTGAGGGGGGTGGAAACACCATATATTTT	CASSVSEGGGNTIYF
TRBV25-1	TRBD2	TRBJ2-3	NA	TGTGCCAGCAGTCTAGCGGGGGGTGGGTCAGATACGCAGTATTTT	CASSLAGGGSDTQYF
TRBV28	NA	TRBJ2-7	NA	TGTGCCAGCAGTTTACGGGGCGAGCAGTACTTC	CASSLRGEQYF
TRBV6-6	NA	TRBJ1-2	once	TGTGCCAGCAACCCGACAGGTTTAAAACCCGGCCCCGGCTACACCTTC	CASNPTGLKPGPGYTF
TRBV15	NA	TRBJ1-1	NA	TGTGCCACCAGCAGCGTATCAGGGGATAGGACTGAAGCTTTCTTT	CATSSVSGDRTEAFF
TRBV30	TRBD1	TRBJ2-7	NA	TGTGCCTGGGCCCCGGGACAGGGTATTTACGAGCAGTACTTC	CAWAPGQGIYEQYF